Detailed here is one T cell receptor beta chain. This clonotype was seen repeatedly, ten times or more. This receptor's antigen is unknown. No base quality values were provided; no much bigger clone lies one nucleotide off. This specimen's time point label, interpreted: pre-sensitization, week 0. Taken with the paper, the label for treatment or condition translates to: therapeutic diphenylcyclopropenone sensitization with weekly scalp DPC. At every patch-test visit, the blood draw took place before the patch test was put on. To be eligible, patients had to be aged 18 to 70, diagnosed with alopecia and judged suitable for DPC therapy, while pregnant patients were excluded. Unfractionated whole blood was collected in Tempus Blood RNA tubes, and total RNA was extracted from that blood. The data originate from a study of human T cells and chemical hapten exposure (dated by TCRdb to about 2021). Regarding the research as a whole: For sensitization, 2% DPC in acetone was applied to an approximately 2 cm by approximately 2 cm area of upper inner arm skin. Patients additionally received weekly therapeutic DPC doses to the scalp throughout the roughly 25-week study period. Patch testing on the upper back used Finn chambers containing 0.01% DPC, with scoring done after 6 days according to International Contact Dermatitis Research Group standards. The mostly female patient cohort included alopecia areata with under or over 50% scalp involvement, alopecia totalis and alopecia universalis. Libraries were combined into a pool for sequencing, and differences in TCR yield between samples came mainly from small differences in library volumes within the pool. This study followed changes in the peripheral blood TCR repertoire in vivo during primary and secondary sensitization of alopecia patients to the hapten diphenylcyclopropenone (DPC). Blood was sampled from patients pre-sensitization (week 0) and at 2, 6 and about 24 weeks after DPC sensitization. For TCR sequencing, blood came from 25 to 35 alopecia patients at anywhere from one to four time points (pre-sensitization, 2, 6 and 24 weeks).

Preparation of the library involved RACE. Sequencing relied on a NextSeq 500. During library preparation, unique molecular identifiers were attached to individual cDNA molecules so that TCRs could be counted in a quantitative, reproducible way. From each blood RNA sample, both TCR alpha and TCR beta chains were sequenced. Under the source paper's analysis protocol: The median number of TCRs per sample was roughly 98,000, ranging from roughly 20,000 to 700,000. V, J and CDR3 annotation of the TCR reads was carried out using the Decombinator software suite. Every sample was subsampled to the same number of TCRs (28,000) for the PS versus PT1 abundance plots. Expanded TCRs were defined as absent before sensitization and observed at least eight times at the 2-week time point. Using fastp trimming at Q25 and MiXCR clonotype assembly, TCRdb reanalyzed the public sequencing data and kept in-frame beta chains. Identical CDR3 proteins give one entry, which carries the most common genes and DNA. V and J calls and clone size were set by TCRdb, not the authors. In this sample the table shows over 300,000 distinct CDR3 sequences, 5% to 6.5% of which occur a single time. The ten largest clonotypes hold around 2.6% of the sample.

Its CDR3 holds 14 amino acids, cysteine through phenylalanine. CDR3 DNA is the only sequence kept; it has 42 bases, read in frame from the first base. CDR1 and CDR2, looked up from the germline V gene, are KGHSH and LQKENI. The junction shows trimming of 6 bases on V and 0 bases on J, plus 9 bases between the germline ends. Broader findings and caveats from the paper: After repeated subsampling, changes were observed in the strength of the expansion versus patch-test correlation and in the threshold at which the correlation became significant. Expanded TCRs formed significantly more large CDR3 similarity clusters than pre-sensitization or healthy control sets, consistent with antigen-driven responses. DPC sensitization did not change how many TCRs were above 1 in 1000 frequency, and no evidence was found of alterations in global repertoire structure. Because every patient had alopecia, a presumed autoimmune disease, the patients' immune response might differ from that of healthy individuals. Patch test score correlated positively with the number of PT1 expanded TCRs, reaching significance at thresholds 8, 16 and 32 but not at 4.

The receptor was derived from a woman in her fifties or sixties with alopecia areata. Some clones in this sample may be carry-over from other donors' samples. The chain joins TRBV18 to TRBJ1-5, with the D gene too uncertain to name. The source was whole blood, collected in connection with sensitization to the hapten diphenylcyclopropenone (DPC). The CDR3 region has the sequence CASSPASSNQPQHF. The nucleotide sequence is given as TGTGCCAGCTCCCCCGCCAGTAGCAATCAGCCCCAGCATTTT.